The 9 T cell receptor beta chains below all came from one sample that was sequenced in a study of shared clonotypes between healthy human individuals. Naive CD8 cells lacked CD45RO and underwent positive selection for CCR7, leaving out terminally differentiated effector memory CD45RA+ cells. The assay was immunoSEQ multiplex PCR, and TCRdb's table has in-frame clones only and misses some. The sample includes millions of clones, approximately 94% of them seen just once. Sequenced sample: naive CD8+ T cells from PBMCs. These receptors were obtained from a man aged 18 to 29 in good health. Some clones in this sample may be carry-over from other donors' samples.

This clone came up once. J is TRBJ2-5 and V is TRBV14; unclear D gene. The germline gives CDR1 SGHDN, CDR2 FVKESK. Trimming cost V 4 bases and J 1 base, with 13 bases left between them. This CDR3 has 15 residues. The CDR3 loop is CASSPRQAVQETQYF. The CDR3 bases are TGTGCCAGCAGCCCTCGTCAGGCGGTCCAAGAGACCCAGTACTTC.

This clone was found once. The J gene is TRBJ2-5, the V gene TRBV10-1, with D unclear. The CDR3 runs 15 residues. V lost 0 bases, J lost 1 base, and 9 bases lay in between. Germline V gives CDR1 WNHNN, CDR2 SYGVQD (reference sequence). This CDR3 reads CASSESISTQETQYF. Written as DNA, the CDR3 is TGCGCCAGCAGTGAGTCGATCAGTACCCAAGAGACCCAGTACTTC.

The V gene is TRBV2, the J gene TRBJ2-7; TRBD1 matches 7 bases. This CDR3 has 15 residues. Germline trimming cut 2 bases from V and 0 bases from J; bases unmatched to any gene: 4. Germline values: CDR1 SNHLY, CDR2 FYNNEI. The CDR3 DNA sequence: TGTGCCAGCAGTGAACCGGACAGGAGCTCCTACGAGCAGTACTTC. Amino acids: CASSEPDRSSYEQYF.

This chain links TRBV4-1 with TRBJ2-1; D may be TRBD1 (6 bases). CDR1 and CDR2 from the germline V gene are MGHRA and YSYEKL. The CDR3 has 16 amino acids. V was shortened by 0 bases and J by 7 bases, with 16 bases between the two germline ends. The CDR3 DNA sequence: TGCGCCAGCAGCCAAGATCTGGGGGCGTGGGGGAATGAGCAGTTCTTC. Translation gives CASSQDLGAWGNEQFF.

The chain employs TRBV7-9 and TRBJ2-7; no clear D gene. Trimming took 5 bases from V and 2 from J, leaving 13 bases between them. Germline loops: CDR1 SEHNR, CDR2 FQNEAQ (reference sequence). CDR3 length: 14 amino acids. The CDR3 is CASSPASRAYEQYF. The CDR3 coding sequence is TGTGCCAGCAGCCCCGCAAGCAGAGCCTACGAGCAGTACTTC.

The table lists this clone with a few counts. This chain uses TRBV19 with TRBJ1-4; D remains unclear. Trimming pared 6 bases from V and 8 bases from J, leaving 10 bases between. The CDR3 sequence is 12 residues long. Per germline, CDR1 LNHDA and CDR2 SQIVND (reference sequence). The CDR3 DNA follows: TGTGCCAGTAGCGGTCAGCAGGAAAAACTGTTTTTT. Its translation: CASSGQQEKLFF.

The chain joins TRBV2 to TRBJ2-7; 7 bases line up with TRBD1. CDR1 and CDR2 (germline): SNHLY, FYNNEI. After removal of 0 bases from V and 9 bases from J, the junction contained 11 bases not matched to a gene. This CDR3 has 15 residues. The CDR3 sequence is CASSEAETGIRGQYF. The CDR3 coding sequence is TGTGCCAGCAGTGAAGCGGAGACAGGGATTCGAGGGCAGTACTTC.

Here the CDR3 reads CASSYSFLAAGNTIYF. The CDR3, as DNA: TGTGCCAGCAGTTACTCGTTCCTGGCAGCTGGAAACACCATATATTTT. J is TRBJ1-3 and V is TRBV6-6, with unresolved D. The CDR3 sequence is 16 residues long. CDR1 is MNHNY and CDR2 is SVGAGI in the germline V gene (reference sequence). The V and J ends lost 0 bases and 2 bases respectively, with 11 bases between them.

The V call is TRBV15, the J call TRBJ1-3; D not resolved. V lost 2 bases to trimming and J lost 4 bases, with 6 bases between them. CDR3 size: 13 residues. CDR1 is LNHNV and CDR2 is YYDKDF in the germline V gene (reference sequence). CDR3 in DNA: TGTGCCACCAGCAGATCAACCGGAAACACCATATATTTT. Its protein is CATSRSTGNTIYF. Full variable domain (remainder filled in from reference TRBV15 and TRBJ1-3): DAMVIQNPRYQVTQFGKPVTLSCSQTLNHNVMYWYQQKSSQAPKLLFHYYDKDFNNEADTPDNFQSRRPNTSFCFLDIRSPGLGDTAMYLCATSRSTGNTIYFGEGSWLTVV.